The 17 T cell receptor beta chains below all came from one sample that was sequenced in a study of CD8+ T cells in alopecia areata. RNA extraction and reverse transcription yielded cDNA as sequencing template. The method was immunoSEQ multiplex PCR; TCRdb's version includes in-frame clones alone and lacks a portion of them. The table has hundreds of thousands of clones, around 67% seen once. Sequenced here: CD4+ T cells sorted from blood, sampled at week 0. These receptors all come from a human donor with alopecia areata.

The chain joins TRBV4-1 to TRBJ1-2, with unresolved D. Trimming pared 1 base from V and 8 bases from J, leaving 11 bases between. The CDR3 runs to 13 residues. CDR1 and CDR2 from the germline V gene are MGHRA and YSYEKL. CDR3 in amino acids: CASSQAAGYGYTF. The CDR3 DNA reads TGCGCCAGCAGCCAAGCGGCGGGTTACGGCTACACCTTC.

The V gene is TRBV5-1, the J gene TRBJ2-1; D may be TRBD1 (10 bases). This CDR3 is built from 18 residues. The germline V and J ends were trimmed by 5 bases and 0 bases, with 21 bases remaining between them. Germline CDR1 and CDR2: SGHRS and YFSETQ. The CDR3 region has the DNA TGCGCCAGCAGGGGACAGGGGACTAGCCGGAGCTCCTACAATGAGCAGTTCTTC. Protein product: CASRGQGTSRSSYNEQFF.

This sequence joins TRBV5-6 and TRBJ1-1; D remains ambiguous. V was pared by 0 bases and J by 10 bases, with 7 bases between. The CDR3 is made up of 11 amino acids. The germline V gene encodes CDR1 SGHDT and CDR2 YYEEEE. The CDR3 DNA follows: TGTGCCAGCAGCTTGGCACCGGTAGCTTTCTTT. Translation: CASSLAPVAFF.

The V gene is TRBV5-1, the J gene TRBJ2-3; TRBD1 matches 9 bases. Germline lookup yields CDR1 SGHRS and CDR2 YFSETQ. The V and J ends lost 3 bases and 0 bases, in that order; junction bases with no gene match: 2. This CDR3 region has 15 residues. In DNA, the CDR3 is TGCGCCAGCAGCTCGGACAGGGGAAGCACAGATACGCAGTATTTT. Amino acid sequence: CASSSDRGSTDTQYF.

This clone appeared a few times. The chain links TRBV9 to TRBJ2-5; no reliable D call. This CDR3 contains 15 residues. Germline loops: CDR1 SGDLS, CDR2 YYNGEE. V was cut by 0 bases and J by 1 base, with 10 bases left in between. CDR3 DNA sequence: TGTGCCAGCAGCGTAGATCCAGTACGCCAAGAGACCCAGTACTTC. Translating it yields CASSVDPVRQETQYF.

The J gene is TRBJ2-7, the V gene TRBV15, with 7 nucleotides matching TRBD1. Trimming took 8 bases from V and 1 from J; bases not matched to a gene: 5. Germline V gene sequence: CDR1 LNHNV, CDR2 YYDKDF (reference sequence). The CDR3 loop spans 13 amino acids. The CDR3 DNA sequence: TGTGCCACCGAGCGACAGGGTTCCTACGAGCAGTACTTC. Translated: CATERQGSYEQYF.

This clone is a singleton in its sample. The chain links TRBV7-2 to TRBJ2-4; D is ambiguous. Trimming left V 1 base short and J 8 bases short, with 3 bases between. Per the germline V gene, CDR1 is SGHTA and CDR2 is FQGNSA. The CDR3 contains 11 residues. The CDR3 DNA is TGTGCCAGCAGCTTAGACGACATTCAGTACTTC. This codes for CASSLDDIQYF.

The chain is built from TRBV10-3 and TRBJ2-1; a weak D match, TRBD1 (7 bases). Germline V lookup: CDR1 ENHRY, CDR2 SYGVKD. The V and J ends lost 6 bases and 1 base respectively, with 16 bases between them. This CDR3 contains 16 residues. The CDR3 region is CAIRGRQGLSYNEQFF. CDR3 coding DNA: TGTGCCATCAGGGGCAGACAGGGACTTTCCTACAATGAGCAGTTCTTC.

This clone showed up just a few times. V gene TRBV29-1 combines with J gene TRBJ2-7; D remains ambiguous. The length of the CDR3 is 14 residues. Germline CDR1 is SQVTM and CDR2 is ANQGSEA. With 4 bases removed from V and 0 bases from J, the gap between germline ends came to 13 bases. The CDR3 loop is CSVVAPTHSYEQYF. DNA of the CDR3: TGCAGCGTTGTGGCCCCGACGCACTCCTACGAGCAGTACTTC.

This clone was seen only once. The V call is TRBV7-2, the J call TRBJ2-5, with D maybe TRBD2 (5 bases). V was shortened by 1 base and J by 5 bases, with 17 bases between the two germline ends. CDR3 length: 16 amino acids. Germline CDR1 and CDR2: SGHTA and FQGNSA. The CDR3: CASSLGGVASGETQYF. DNA for the CDR3: TGTGCCAGCAGCTTAGGAGGAGTGGCCTCGGGGGAGACCCAGTACTTC.

V gene TRBV5-6 combines with J gene TRBJ1-6; D is possibly TRBD1 (5 bases). The V gene lost 4 bases and the J gene lost 10 bases, with 18 bases spanning the gap. Germline loops: CDR1 SGHDT, CDR2 YYEEEE. This CDR3 has 15 amino acids. The chain's CDR3 is CASSPAPGGLSPLHF. CDR3 DNA: TGTGCCAGCAGCCCGGCGCCGGGGGGGTTATCACCCCTCCACTTT.

In its sample, this clone was seen a few times. The J gene is TRBJ1-3, the V gene TRBV30, with 7 bases aligning to TRBD1. The germline gives CDR1 GTSNPN, CDR2 SVGIG (reference sequence). The CDR3 extends over 16 amino acids. The V segment lost 1 base and the J segment 1 base; nucleotides outside the gene matches: 7. The chain's CDR3 is CAWSGGTVLSGNTIYF. In DNA form, the CDR3 reads TGTGCCTGGAGTGGTGGGACAGTACTTTCTGGAAACACCATATATTTT.

This clone occurred a few times. The V gene is TRBV30, the J gene TRBJ1-6; 8 bases are a match to TRBD1. V shed 4 bases, J shed 2 bases, and the junction held 4 bases outside the gene matches. Germline V gives CDR1 GTSNPN, CDR2 SVGIG (reference sequence). This CDR3 region has 15 residues. The CDR3 here is CAWTKTGAYNSPLHF. In DNA form, the CDR3 reads TGTGCCTGGACCAAGACAGGGGCCTATAATTCACCCCTCCACTTT.

This chain connects TRBV9 to TRBJ1-1; D is ambiguous. Between the trimmed V and J ends, which lost 2 bases and 11 bases, there was a span of 1 base. The germline V gene encodes CDR1 SGDLS and CDR2 YYNGEE. This CDR3 region has 8 residues. The CDR3 DNA reads TGTGCCAGCAGCGTTGCTTTCTTT. Its protein is CASSVAFF.

The rearrangement links TRBV30 to TRBJ2-3; no firm D call. Trimming left V 4 bases short and J 9 bases short, with 11 bases between. CDR3 length: 11 amino acids. Per the germline V gene, CDR1 is GTSNPN and CDR2 is SVGIG (reference sequence). The CDR3 region is CAWMRKDTQYF. The CDR3 region has the DNA TGTGCCTGGATGAGGAAGGACACGCAGTATTTT.

In its sample, this clone was seen a few times. The V gene is TRBV2, the J gene TRBJ1-1; the D is unclear. Germline V gene lookup returns CDR1 SNHLY and CDR2 FYNNEI. Between the trimmed V and J ends, which lost 0 bases and 8 bases, there was a span of 10 bases. The CDR3 has 13 amino acids. The CDR3, as DNA: TGTGCCAGCAGTGAAGCGGTCGCAACCGAAGCTTTCTTT. Amino acid sequence: CASSEAVATEAFF.

The gene calls are TRBV30 and TRBJ1-5; no clear D gene. Trimming removed 2 bases from V and 3 bases from J, with 8 bases in between. Germline V gene data show CDR1 as GTSNPN and CDR2 as SVGIG (reference sequence). This CDR3 has 13 amino acids. The CDR3 DNA reads TGTGCCTGGAGTCAAGAAGCCAATCAGCCCCAGCATTTT. Translating gives CAWSQEANQPQHF.